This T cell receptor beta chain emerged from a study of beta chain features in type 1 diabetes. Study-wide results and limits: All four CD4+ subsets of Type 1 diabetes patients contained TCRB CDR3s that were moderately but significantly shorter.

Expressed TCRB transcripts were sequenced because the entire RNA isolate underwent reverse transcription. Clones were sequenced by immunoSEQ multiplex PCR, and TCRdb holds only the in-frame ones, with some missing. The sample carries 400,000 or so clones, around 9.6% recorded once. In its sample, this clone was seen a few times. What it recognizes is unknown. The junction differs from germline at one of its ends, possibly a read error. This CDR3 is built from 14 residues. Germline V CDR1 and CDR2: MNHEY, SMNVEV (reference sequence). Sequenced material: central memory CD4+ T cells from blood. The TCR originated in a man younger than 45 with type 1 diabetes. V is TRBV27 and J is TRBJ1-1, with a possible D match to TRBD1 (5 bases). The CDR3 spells CASSLRGVKTEAFF. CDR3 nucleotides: TGTGCCAGCAGTTTAAGAGGGGTGAAGACTGAAGCTTTCTTT.